In its sample, the clone carrying this T cell receptor beta chain was seen a few times. Assay used: immunoSEQ multiplex PCR; TCRdb lists only in-frame clones, some missing. The sample yields more than 95,000 clones, approximately 80% seen once. This entry comes from a study of blood T cell repertoires in COVID-19. The specimen sequenced was peripheral blood. The receptor was isolated from a man between 60 and 75 years old with acute or convalescent COVID-19.

CDR3: CASSEASGSFTGELFF. Written as DNA, the CDR3 is TGTGCCAGCAGTGAGGCTAGCGGGAGTTTCACCGGGGAGCTGTTTTTT. The chain is built from TRBV25-1 and TRBJ2-2; TRBD2 matches 10 bases. The germline gives CDR1 MGHDK, CDR2 SYGVNS. The CDR3 consists of 16 residues. J was trimmed by 4 bases and V by 3 bases; bases with no gene match: 5.